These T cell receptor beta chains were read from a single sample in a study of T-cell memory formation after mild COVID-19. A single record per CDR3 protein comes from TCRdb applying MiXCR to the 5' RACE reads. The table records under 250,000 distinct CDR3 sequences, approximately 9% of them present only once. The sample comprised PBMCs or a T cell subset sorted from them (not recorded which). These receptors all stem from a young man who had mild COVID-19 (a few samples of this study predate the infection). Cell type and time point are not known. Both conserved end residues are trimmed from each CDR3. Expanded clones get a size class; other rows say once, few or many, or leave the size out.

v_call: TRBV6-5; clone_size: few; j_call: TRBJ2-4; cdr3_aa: ASSYSTGKGNIQY
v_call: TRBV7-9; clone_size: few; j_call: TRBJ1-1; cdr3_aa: ASSFGVIPEAF
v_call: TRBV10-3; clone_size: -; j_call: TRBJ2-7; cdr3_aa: AIRSRNGTYEQY
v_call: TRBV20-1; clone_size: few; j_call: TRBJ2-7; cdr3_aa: SARAAGTGFHEQY
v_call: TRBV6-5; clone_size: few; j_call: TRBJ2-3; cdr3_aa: ASSYWGGQADTQY
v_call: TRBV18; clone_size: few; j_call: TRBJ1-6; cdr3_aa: ASSPTGTAGPLSSPLH
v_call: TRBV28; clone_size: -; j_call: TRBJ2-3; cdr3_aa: ASSSWGLASDTQY
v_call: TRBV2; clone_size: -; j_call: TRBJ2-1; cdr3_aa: ASSEDSYNEQF
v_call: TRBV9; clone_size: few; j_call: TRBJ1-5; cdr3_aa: ASSVSGQENQPQH
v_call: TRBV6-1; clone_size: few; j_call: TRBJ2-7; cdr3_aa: ASSGGTSGYSYEQY
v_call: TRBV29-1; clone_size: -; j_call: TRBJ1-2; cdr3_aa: SVEDAEEGYT
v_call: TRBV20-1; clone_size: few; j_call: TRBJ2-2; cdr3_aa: SARDPAGSGELF